The 15 T cell receptor beta chains below were found in one sample sequenced in a study of siplizumab effects on memory and regulatory T cells. This table comes from immunoSEQ multiplex PCR, and its TCRdb copy is limited to in-frame clones, with some not included. The profile shows more than 75,000 clones, 90% to 95% of them singletons. Sequencing was carried out using CD8+ T cells sorted from blood. The receptor source for this set is a human donor in good health.

J is TRBJ2-5 and V is TRBV27, with TRBD1 as a possible D gene (5 bases). TRBJ2-7 matches the DNA end more closely, so the J call is doubtful. This CDR3 has 13 amino acids. Germline assignment: CDR1 MNHEY and CDR2 SMNVEV (reference sequence). The CDR3 loop reads CASSSRDSYEQYF. In DNA form, the CDR3 reads TGTGCCAGCAGTTCCAGGGATTCCTACGAGCAGTACTTC.

About this clone: An end of the junction differs from the germline gene, which may be a read error. The chain joins TRBV7-7 to TRBJ2-7, with 10 nucleotides matching TRBD1. The CDR3 is 14 residues long. Germline V gives CDR1 SSHAT, CDR2 FNYEAQ (reference sequence). CDR3 in amino acids: CASSPGQGEGEQYF. As DNA, the CDR3 is TGTGCTAGCAGCCCAGGACAGGGGGAGGGCGAGCAGTACTTC.

This chain connects TRBV5-6 to TRBJ2-6, with D unclear. CDR3 length: 16 amino acids. Trimming pared 4 bases from V and 0 bases from J, leaving 11 bases between. CDR1 is SGHDT, CDR2 YYEEEE, per germline. The CDR3 sequence is CASSLFDISGANVLTF. The CDR3 DNA follows: TGTGCCAGCAGCCTTTTTGACATCTCTGGGGCCAACGTCCTGACTTTC.

The chain is built from TRBV25-1 and TRBJ2-1, with 11 nucleotides matching TRBD2. Germline CDR1 and CDR2: MGHDK and SYGVNS. This CDR3 contains 16 residues. J was trimmed by 9 bases and V by 3 bases; bases with no gene match: 10. The CDR3 DNA sequence: TGTGCCAGCAGTGACCCACTAGCGGGAGTATCCAGTGAGCAGTTCTTC. This translates into CASSDPLAGVSSEQFF.

V is TRBV11-2 and J is TRBJ2-7, with 9 bases aligning to TRBD2. The CDR3 length is 15 residues. Germline V gene data show CDR1 as SGHAT and CDR2 as FQNNGV. Trimming removed 4 bases from V and 3 bases from J; junction bases left unmatched: 7. The CDR3 loop is CASSYHLSGSYEQYF. In DNA form, the CDR3 reads TGTGCCAGCAGCTACCACCTTAGCGGGAGCTACGAGCAGTACTTC.

The table lists this clone with many counts. J is TRBJ1-5 and V is TRBV15; D gene ambiguous. Germline V gives CDR1 LNHNV, CDR2 YYDKDF (reference sequence). Deletions cut 7 bases from V and 2 bases from J, with 6 bases between. There are 12 residues in the CDR3. CDR3 sequence reads: CATKAGNQPQHF. The CDR3 DNA reads as TGTGCCACCAAGGCCGGCAATCAGCCCCAGCATTTT.

The genes are TRBV10-2 and TRBJ2-2; D not resolved. The germline V gene has CDR1 WSHSY and CDR2 SAAADI. The germline V and J ends were trimmed by 4 bases and 1 base, with 10 bases remaining between them. The CDR3 contains 15 residues. The CDR3 reads CASSVLDQNTGELFF. As DNA, the CDR3 is TGCGCCAGCAGTGTTCTGGACCAGAACACCGGGGAGCTGTTTTTT.

This clone was picked up a small number of times. The V and J genes are TRBV7-8 and TRBJ1-1, with unresolved D. The ends were cut back, 0 bases at V and 7 bases at J, with 3 bases in the middle. Germline values: CDR1 SGHVS, CDR2 FQNEAQ. CDR3 size: 11 residues. The CDR3 here is CASSLADEAFF. The CDR3 DNA follows: TGTGCCAGCAGCTTAGCTGATGAAGCTTTCTTT.

The V gene is TRBV6-5, the J gene TRBJ2-7; D gene ambiguous. Trimming stripped 2 bases from V and 1 base from J, with 12 bases between. The length of the CDR3 is 15 residues. The V gene's germline CDR1 is MNHEY and CDR2 SVGAGI. The CDR3 region is CASSYETRASYEQYF. The CDR3 bases are TGTGCCAGCAGTTACGAGACCCGGGCTTCCTACGAGCAGTACTTC.

The chain couples TRBV9 to TRBJ2-1, with 10 bases aligning to TRBD2. CDR1 is SGDLS, CDR2 YYNGEE, per germline. V trimming: 4 bases; J trimming: 1 base; junction bases outside the gene matches: 5. The CDR3 totals 16 residues. The CDR3 sequence is CASSPNSGGSYNEQFF. DNA of the CDR3: TGTGCCAGCAGCCCCAATAGCGGGGGGTCCTACAATGAGCAGTTCTTC. Full variable domain (rest looked up from reference TRBV9 and TRBJ2-1): DSGVTQTPKHLITATGQRVTLRCSPRSGDLSVYWYQQSLDQGLQFLIQYYNGEERAKGNILERFSAQQFPDLHSELNLSSLELGDSALYFCASSPNSGGSYNEQFFGPGTRLTVL.

On this clone: At the DNA level, this CDR3 is encoded by other sequences in the same sample as well. This sequence joins TRBV9 and TRBJ2-1, with D uncertain. This CDR3 contains 13 residues. Germline V CDR1 and CDR2: SGDLS, YYNGEE. Trimming left V 3 bases short and J 4 bases short, with 8 bases between. CDR3 residues: CASSEGSYNEQFF. The CDR3 DNA is TGTGCCAGCAGCGAGGGCAGTTACAATGAGCAGTTCTTC.

DNA of the CDR3: TGTGCCAGTTCCCCTTCGGGCAGAGCTTACACCGGGGAGCTGTTTTTT. Translation: CASSPSGRAYTGELFF. The chain combines TRBV7-9 with TRBJ2-2; no reliable D call. The CDR3 runs 16 residues. Deletions cut 9 bases from V and 3 bases from J, with 20 bases between. The germline CDR1 and CDR2 sequences are SEHNR and FQNEAQ (reference sequence).

This chain connects TRBV9 to TRBJ2-7, with D hard to call. There are 15 residues in the CDR3. The V gene lost 3 bases and the J gene lost 0 bases, with 13 bases spanning the gap. CDR1 is SGDLS, CDR2 YYNGEE, per germline. The CDR3 coding sequence is TGTGCCAGCAGCGCGTCAGCCAGTGCCTCCTACGAGCAGTACTTC. This encodes CASSASASASYEQYF.

This chain connects TRBV7-3 to TRBJ2-6; no clear D. This CDR3 is built from 16 residues. Between the trimmed V and J ends, which lost 6 bases and 0 bases, there was a span of 12 bases. Germline CDR1 reads SGHTA; CDR2 reads FQGTGA. The CDR3 spells CASSHLRASGANVLTF. DNA for the CDR3: TGTGCCAGCAGTCATCTTCGCGCCTCTGGGGCCAACGTCCTGACTTTC.

The genes are TRBV12-5 and TRBJ1-5; no reliable D call. The germline V and J ends were trimmed by 2 bases and 4 bases, with 3 bases remaining between them. The CDR3 sequence is 12 residues long. Germline V CDR1 and CDR2: LGHNT, FRNRAP. The CDR3 spells CASGLPNQPQHF. In nucleotides, the CDR3 is TGTGCTAGTGGTTTGCCAAATCAGCCCCAGCATTTT. Variable domain in full (rest from reference TRBV12-5 and TRBJ1-5): DARVTQTPRHKVTEMGQEVTMRCQPILGHNTVFWYRQTMMQGLELLAYFRNRAPLDDSGMPKDRFSAEMPDATLATLKIQPSEPRDSAVYFCASGLPNQPQHFGDGTRLSIL.